The 32 T cell receptor beta chains below come from one sample, sequenced in a study of sequential checkpoint blockade in melanoma. Assay used: immunoSEQ multiplex PCR; TCRdb lists only in-frame clones, some missing. The sample holds around 2,700 clones, roughly 21% seen once. Treatment in this sample: randomized to nivolumab then ipilimumab (arm A) or the reverse (arm B). The sequenced sample was tumor tissue (inferred from file names), obtained from a patient given nivolumab and ipilimumab in sequence. Source of these receptors: a human donor with melanoma.

In its sample, this clone was seen many times. The CDR3 DNA reads as TGTGCCAGCAGCTTAGTGGGTAGCGGGATGCTAGGAGAGCAGTACTTC. As protein: CASSLVGSGMLGEQYF. The chain recombines TRBV11-3 with TRBJ2-7; 8 bases fit TRBD2. This CDR3 spans 16 amino acids. V was clipped by 1 base and J by 7 bases; unmatched bases: 12. Germline V gene sequence: CDR1 SGHNT, CDR2 YENEEA. The complete variable domain, with remaining parts taken from reference TRBV11-3 and TRBJ2-7, reads EAGVVQSPRYKIIEKKQPVAFWCNPISGHNTLYWYLQNLGQGPELLIRYENEEAVDDSQLPKDRFSAERLKGVDSTLKIQPAELGDSAVYLCASSLVGSGMLGEQYFGPGTRLTVT.

In its sample, this clone ranks as medium-sized. The rearrangement uses TRBV11-3 and TRBJ2-7; TRBD2 is a possible D gene (5 bases). V was clipped by 5 bases and J by 11 bases, with 22 bases between them. The CDR3 has 14 residues. The germline gives CDR1 SGHNT, CDR2 YENEEA. The CDR3 is CASSRGGLRKAKYF. The CDR3 DNA reads TGTGCCAGCAGCCGAGGCGGGCTCCGAAAGGCGAAGTACTTC.

The sample holds many counts of this clone. This rearrangement joins TRBV11-3 to TRBJ2-7; D gene unclear. CDR1 and CDR2 from the germline V gene are SGHNT and YENEEA. The CDR3 extends over 14 amino acids. V was cut by 5 bases and J by 1 base, with 12 bases left in between. CDR3 nucleotides: TGTGCCAGCAGCGCCCCCAAGGTATCCTACGAGCAGTACTTC. Its protein product is CASSAPKVSYEQYF.

The chain is built from TRBV15 and TRBJ1-5; unclear D gene. Looked up from germline, CDR1 is LNHNV and CDR2 is YYDKDF (reference sequence). The CDR3 extends over 15 amino acids. Deletions cut 3 bases from V and 0 bases from J, with 9 bases between. The CDR3 DNA reads as TGTGCCACCAGCAGGGAGCAATATAGCAATCAGCCCCAGCATTTT. Amino acid sequence: CATSREQYSNQPQHF. Full variable domain (missing parts from reference TRBV15 and TRBJ1-5): DAMVIQNPRYQVTQFGKPVTLSCSQTLNHNVMYWYQQKSSQAPKLLFHYYDKDFNNEADTPDNFQSRRPNTSFCFLDIRSPGLGDTAMYLCATSREQYSNQPQHFGDGTRLSIL.

The CDR3, as DNA: TGCGCCAGCAGCTTGGTTGGGACAGGGAGTGAAAAACTGTTTTTT. As protein: CASSLVGTGSEKLFF. The genes are TRBV5-1 and TRBJ1-4; 9 bases fit TRBD1. The CDR3 has 15 amino acids. The V and J ends lost 0 bases and 7 bases, in that order; junction bases with no gene match: 4. Germline-derived CDR1 and CDR2 are SGHRS and YFSETQ.

This clone qualifies as medium-sized. The CDR3 protein is CASSPSGAFNEQFF. CDR3 bases: TGTGCCAGCAGCCCGTCTGGAGCTTTCAATGAGCAGTTCTTC. This sequence joins TRBV11-3 and TRBJ2-1; D gene ambiguous. Trimming shortened V by 5 bases and J by 6 bases, and 14 bases separated the two germline ends. In germline, CDR1 is SGHNT, CDR2 YENEEA. This CDR3 is 14 amino acids long.

This clone has a count of ten or more. This rearrangement joins TRBV11-3 to TRBJ1-2, with D possibly being TRBD1 (5 bases). The CDR3 runs 15 residues. The V gene lost 1 base and the J gene lost 0 bases, with 9 bases spanning the gap. In germline, CDR1 is SGHNT, CDR2 YENEEA. CDR3 nucleotides: TGTGCCAGCAGCTTAGGGGACGGACCTAACTATGGCTACACCTTC. This gives the protein CASSLGDGPNYGYTF.

This rearrangement joins TRBV10-2 to TRBJ2-7; D possibly corresponds to TRBD2 (6 bases). This CDR3 is 15 amino acids long. The V gene's germline CDR1 is WSHSY and CDR2 SAAADI. V was pared by 4 bases and J by 4 bases, with 17 bases between. The CDR3, as DNA: TGCGCCAGCAGTGTTGCGGGATCTATGAGGTACGAGCAGTACTTC. Translated: CASSVAGSMRYEQYF.

This chain connects TRBV10-2 to TRBJ2-6, with 7 positions matching TRBD1. The length of the CDR3 is 18 residues. Germline CDR1 WSHSY, CDR2 SAAADI. Losses at the gene ends were 2 bases for V and 0 bases for J; bases not matched to a gene: 7. CDR3 DNA: TGCGCCAGCAGTGAGAATCAGGGGGTCCACTCTGGGGCCAACGTCCTGACTTTC. Translated, it gives CASSENQGVHSGANVLTF.

By share, this clone counts as large. The chain employs TRBV11-3 and TRBJ1-1; D call uncertain. Germline V CDR1 and CDR2: SGHNT, YENEEA. This CDR3 has 14 amino acids. Between the trimmed V and J ends, which lost 3 bases and 1 base, there was a span of 9 bases. Here the CDR3 reads CASSLDVSNTEAFF. CDR3 in DNA: TGTGCCAGCAGCTTGGACGTGTCGAACACTGAAGCTTTCTTT.

The V gene is TRBV5-1, the J gene TRBJ1-3; tentative D call: TRBD1 (5 bases). This CDR3 spans 18 amino acids. The V gene's germline CDR1 is SGHRS and CDR2 YFSETQ. V was shortened by 0 bases and J by 0 bases, with 16 bases between the two germline ends. CDR3: CASSLGPSQDTSGNTIYF. In nucleotides, the CDR3 is TGCGCCAGCAGCTTGGGTCCCTCACAGGATACCTCTGGAAACACCATATATTTT.

This clone was detected a few times. This chain uses TRBV4-1 with TRBJ1-1; D is undetermined. The CDR3 has 12 amino acids. CDR1 is MGHRA, CDR2 YSYEKL, per germline. Trimming shortened V by 5 bases and J by 8 bases, and 12 bases separated the two germline ends. CDR3 nucleotide sequence: TGCGCCAGCAGCTCACTAGGAGAAGAAGCTTTCTTT. As protein: CASSSLGEEAFF.

In this sample, this clone turned up a few times. The J gene is TRBJ2-7, the V gene TRBV6-8; no clear D. Trimming cost V 7 bases and J 5 bases, with 18 bases left between them. CDR1 is MNHGY, CDR2 SAAAGT, per germline. The CDR3 runs 14 residues. CDR3 bases: TGTGCCAGCACCATGAAGGAAGGGTCCCACGAGCAGTACTTC. This sequence encodes CASTMKEGSHEQYF.

The V call is TRBV5-1, the J call TRBJ1-6; 9 positions match TRBD1. CDR3 length: 15 amino acids. J gave up 9 bases and V 4 bases, and 8 bases lay outside the gene matches. Germline V lookup: CDR1 SGHRS, CDR2 YFSETQ. The CDR3 region has the DNA TGCGCCAGCAGCGTCGGACAGGGGTCCGGTTCACCCCTCCACTTT. Translating it yields CASSVGQGSGSPLHF.

A few counts support this clone. The V gene is TRBV6-8, the J gene TRBJ1-5, with D hard to call. Germline-derived CDR1 and CDR2 are MNHGY and SAAAGT. V lost 7 bases, J lost 2 bases, and 12 bases lay in between. CDR3 length: 14 amino acids. The CDR3 reads CASNLGMGNQPQHF. CDR3 bases: TGTGCCAGCAATCTGGGGATGGGCAATCAGCCCCAGCATTTT.

This clone was detected only a few times. This rearrangement joins TRBV7-8 to TRBJ2-1; D unclear. Germline assignment: CDR1 SGHVS and CDR2 FQNEAQ. The CDR3 spans 13 residues. Trimming took 5 bases from V and 8 from J, leaving 13 bases between them. The CDR3 sequence is CASSLMMSDEQFF. For the CDR3, the DNA is TGTGCCAGCAGCCTGATGATGTCTGATGAGCAGTTCTTC.

Judged by abundance, this clone is large (0.1 to 1%). The V call is TRBV9, the J call TRBJ2-7; D not certain. The germline gives CDR1 SGDLS, CDR2 YYNGEE. The CDR3 spans 14 residues. The V end lost 4 bases, the J end lost 2 bases, and 13 bases lay between the germline ends. The CDR3 protein is CASSPLWTPYEQYF. The CDR3 DNA follows: TGTGCCAGCAGCCCACTTTGGACCCCCTACGAGCAGTACTTC.

This rearrangement joins TRBV19 to TRBJ1-2; no clear D. Per germline, CDR1 LNHDA and CDR2 SQIVND (reference sequence). This CDR3 has 12 amino acids. V was trimmed by 6 bases and J by 6 bases, leaving 11 bases between them. CDR3 amino acids: CASRRREDGYTF. DNA for the CDR3: TGTGCCAGTAGGCGAAGAGAGGATGGCTACACCTTC.

This clone was seen a few times. The V call is TRBV28, the J call TRBJ2-5, with 7 bases that match TRBD1. CDR3 size: 15 residues. With V trimmed by 4 bases and J by 1 base, 6 bases remained unmatched. Germline loops: CDR1 MDHEN, CDR2 SYDVKM. The CDR3, as DNA: TGTGCCAGCAGTTCAGACAGGGTCGGCCAAGAGACCCAGTACTTC. This gives the protein CASSSDRVGQETQYF.

The rearrangement links TRBV5-1 to TRBJ2-1; D is possibly TRBD1 or TRBD2 (5 bases each). This CDR3 is 15 amino acids long. Germline-derived CDR1 and CDR2 are SGHRS and YFSETQ. V was cut by 2 bases and J by 7 bases, with 16 bases left in between. The CDR3 is CASSFGGTRPNEQFF. CDR3 bases: TGCGCCAGCAGCTTTGGGGGAACGAGACCAAATGAGCAGTTCTTC.

CDR3 in amino acids: CASRTGDQPQHF. In DNA form, the CDR3 reads TGTGCCAGCCGGACTGGAGACCAGCCCCAGCATTTT. V is TRBV28 and J is TRBJ1-5, with unresolved D. This CDR3 region has 12 residues. V lost 8 bases, J lost 7 bases, and 12 bases lay in between. CDR1 MDHEN and CDR2 SYDVKM come from the germline V gene.

The chain carries TRBV5-1 and TRBJ2-1; 10 nucleotides align to TRBD2. Per germline, CDR1 SGHRS and CDR2 YFSETQ. V lost 4 bases to trimming and J lost 9 bases; unmatched junction nucleotides: 13. This CDR3 contains 16 residues. The CDR3 sequence is CASSGPTSGSSPEQFF. Written as DNA, the CDR3 is TGCGCCAGCAGCGGACCGACTAGCGGGTCGTCCCCTGAGCAGTTCTTC.

This chain connects TRBV19 to TRBJ1-5, with 8 nucleotides matching TRBD1. The CDR3 runs to 18 residues. CDR1 is LNHDA and CDR2 is SQIVND in the germline V gene (reference sequence). The trim removed 5 bases at V and 2 bases at J, leaving 14 bases unmatched. The CDR3 loop reads CASSGGRGLGMGNQPQHF. CDR3 nucleotide sequence: TGTGCCAGTAGTGGAGGCAGGGGGCTAGGTATGGGCAATCAGCCCCAGCATTTT.

V gene TRBV28 combines with J gene TRBJ2-5; 16 nucleotides line up with TRBD2. The CDR3 consists of 19 residues. Germline V gene sequence: CDR1 MDHEN, CDR2 SYDVKM. V shed 10 bases and J 1 base; nucleotides not matched to a gene: 15. This CDR3 is CATTNREGLAGGLQETQYF. CDR3 nucleotides: TGTGCCACCACCAACCGCGAGGGACTAGCGGGAGGGCTCCAAGAGACCCAGTACTTC.

As concerns this clone: A junction end diverges from the germline sequence, so it may reflect a read error. The rearrangement uses TRBV6-8 and TRBJ1-1; D gene ambiguous. CDR1 is MNHGY and CDR2 is SAAAGT in the germline V gene. The CDR3 is 12 amino acids. CDR3 bases: TGTGCCATCAGTGGAACTTCCACTGAAGCTTTCTTT. Translation gives CAISGTSTEAFF.

Only a few counts were recorded for this clone. V usage is TRBV9 and J usage is TRBJ2-2; TRBD1 matches at 7 bases. Per the germline V gene, CDR1 is SGDLS and CDR2 is YYNGEE. V shed 0 bases and J 0 bases; nucleotides not matched to a gene: 8. The CDR3 extends over 18 amino acids. For the CDR3, the DNA is TGTGCCAGCAGCGTAGGAGGGGGCGAATCCCCGAACACCGGGGAGCTGTTTTTT. Its translation: CASSVGGGESPNTGELFF.

J is TRBJ2-1 and V is TRBV10-2; 11 nucleotides line up with TRBD1. In germline, CDR1 is WSHSY, CDR2 SAAADI. The CDR3 is 17 amino acids. V lost 3 bases and J lost 6; bases outside the gene matches: 10. The CDR3 loop is CASSDPWTGGAINEQFF. In DNA form, the CDR3 reads TGCGCCAGCAGTGACCCCTGGACAGGGGGCGCCATCAATGAGCAGTTCTTC.

The table lists this clone with a few counts. The rearrangement links TRBV11-3 to TRBJ2-7; TRBD1 might be the D (5 bases). Per the germline V gene, CDR1 is SGHNT and CDR2 is YENEEA. The length of the CDR3 is 15 residues. V was trimmed by 4 bases and J by 5 bases, leaving 18 bases between them. The CDR3 sequence is CASSSPGRVQDEQYF. The CDR3, as DNA: TGTGCCAGCAGCTCCCCCGGCAGGGTGCAAGACGAGCAGTACTTC.

This clone was observed at least ten times. The chain joins TRBV11-3 to TRBJ2-5, with 11 nucleotides matching TRBD2. Germline V gene sequence: CDR1 SGHNT, CDR2 YENEEA. V was clipped by 6 bases and J by 5 bases; unmatched bases: 11. The CDR3 is made up of 16 amino acids. DNA for the CDR3: TGTGCCAGCAGGACTCTTAGCGGGAGGGCCGACGAGACCCAGTACTTC. Translation: CASRTLSGRADETQYF. The full variable domain, completed using reference TRBV11-3 and TRBJ2-5, is EAGVVQSPRYKIIEKKQPVAFWCNPISGHNTLYWYLQNLGQGPELLIRYENEEAVDDSQLPKDRFSAERLKGVDSTLKIQPAELGDSAVYLCASRTLSGRADETQYFGPGTRLLVL.

This clone was seen only a few times. CDR3 protein: CAWSFYRDPTDTQYF. In DNA form, the CDR3 reads TGTGCCTGGAGCTTTTACAGGGATCCCACAGATACGCAGTATTTT. The chain employs TRBV30 and TRBJ2-3; D perhaps matches TRBD1 (6 bases). This CDR3 comprises 15 residues. Trimming left V 3 bases short and J 2 bases short, with 15 bases between. Looked up from germline, CDR1 is GTSNPN and CDR2 is SVGIG (reference sequence).

This clone qualifies as medium-sized (0.01 to 0.1%). This rearrangement joins TRBV9 to TRBJ2-7; D not certain. V was pared by 4 bases and J by 3 bases, with 11 bases between. The germline CDR1 and CDR2 sequences are SGDLS and YYNGEE. This CDR3 spans 13 amino acids. CDR3 region: CASSPQTSYEQYF. In nucleotides, the CDR3 is TGTGCCAGCAGCCCCCAGACCAGCTACGAGCAGTACTTC.

The V gene is TRBV5-1, the J gene TRBJ1-2; the D gene is possibly TRBD1 (5 bases). The CDR3 runs to 16 residues. Germline V lookup: CDR1 SGHRS, CDR2 YFSETQ. Trimming stripped 7 bases from V and 1 base from J, with 20 bases between. Here the CDR3 DNA reads TGCGCCAGCCGTAACCGCTTATCGACAGTTAACTATGGCTACACCTTC. This gives the protein CASRNRLSTVNYGYTF.